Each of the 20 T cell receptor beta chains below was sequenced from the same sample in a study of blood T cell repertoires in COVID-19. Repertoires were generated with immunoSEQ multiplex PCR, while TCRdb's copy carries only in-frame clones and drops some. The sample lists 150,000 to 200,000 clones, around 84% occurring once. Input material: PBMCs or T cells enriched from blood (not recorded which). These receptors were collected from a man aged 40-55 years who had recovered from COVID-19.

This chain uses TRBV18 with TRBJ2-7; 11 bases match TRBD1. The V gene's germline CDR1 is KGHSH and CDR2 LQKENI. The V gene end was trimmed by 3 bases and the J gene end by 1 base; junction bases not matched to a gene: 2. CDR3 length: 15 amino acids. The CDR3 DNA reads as TGTGCCAGCTCACCGGACAGGGGGCATTCCTACGAGCAGTACTTC. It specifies CASSPDRGHSYEQYF.

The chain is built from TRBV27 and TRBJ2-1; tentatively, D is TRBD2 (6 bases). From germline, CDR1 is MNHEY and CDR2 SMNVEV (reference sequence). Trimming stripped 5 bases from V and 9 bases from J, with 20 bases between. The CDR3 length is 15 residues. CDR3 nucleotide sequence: TGTGCCAGCAGTAGTCCCCGGGCCTCCGGGAGTGAGCAGTTCTTC. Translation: CASSSPRASGSEQFF.

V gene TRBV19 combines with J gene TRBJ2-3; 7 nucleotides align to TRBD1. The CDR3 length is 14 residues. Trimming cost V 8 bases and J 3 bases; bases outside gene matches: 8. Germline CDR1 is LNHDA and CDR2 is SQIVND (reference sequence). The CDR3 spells CASSPGTETDTQYF. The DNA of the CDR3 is TGTGCCAGTTCCCCCGGGACAGAGACAGATACGCAGTATTTT.

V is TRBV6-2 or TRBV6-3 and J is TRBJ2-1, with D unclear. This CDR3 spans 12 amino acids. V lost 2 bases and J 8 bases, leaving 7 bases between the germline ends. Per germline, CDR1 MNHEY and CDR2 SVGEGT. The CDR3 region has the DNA TGTGCCAGCAGTTACGTAGGAGATGAGCAGTTCTTC. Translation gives CASSYVGDEQFF.

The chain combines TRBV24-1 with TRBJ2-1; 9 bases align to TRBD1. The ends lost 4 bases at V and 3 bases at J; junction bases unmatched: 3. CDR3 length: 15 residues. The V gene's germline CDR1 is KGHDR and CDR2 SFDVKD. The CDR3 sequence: CATSDPGQGYNEQFF. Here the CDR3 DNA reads TGTGCCACCAGTGACCCGGGACAGGGCTACAATGAGCAGTTCTTC.

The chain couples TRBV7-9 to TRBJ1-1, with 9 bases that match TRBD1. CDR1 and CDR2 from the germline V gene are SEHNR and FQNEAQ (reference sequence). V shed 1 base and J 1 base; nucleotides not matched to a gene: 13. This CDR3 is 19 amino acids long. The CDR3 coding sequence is TGTGCCAGCAGCTTAGGGTTAACCGGACAGGGGTCGACGAACACTGAAGCTTTCTTT. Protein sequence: CASSLGLTGQGSTNTEAFF.

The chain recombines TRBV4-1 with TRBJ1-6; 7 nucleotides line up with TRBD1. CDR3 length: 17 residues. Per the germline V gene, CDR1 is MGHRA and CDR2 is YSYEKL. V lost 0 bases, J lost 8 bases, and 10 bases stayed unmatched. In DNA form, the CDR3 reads TGCGCCAGCAGCCAAGATCTTTTAGGGGGCTTCGATTCACCCCTCCACTTT. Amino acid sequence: CASSQDLLGGFDSPLHF.

The CDR3 loop is CASSLEGGPIDEQFF. The CDR3 DNA follows: TGCGCCAGCAGCTTGGAGGGGGGGCCCATCGATGAGCAGTTCTTC. The rearrangement uses TRBV5-1 and TRBJ2-1; D is perhaps TRBD2 (7 bases). Germline assignment: CDR1 SGHRS and CDR2 YFSETQ. Trimming took off 0 bases at V and 8 bases at J, with 15 bases between the two ends. The CDR3 loop spans 15 amino acids.

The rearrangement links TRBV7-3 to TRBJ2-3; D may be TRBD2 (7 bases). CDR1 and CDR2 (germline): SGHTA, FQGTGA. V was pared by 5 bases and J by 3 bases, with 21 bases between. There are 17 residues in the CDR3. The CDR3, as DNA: TGTGCCAGCAGCCCAGGGGTCGGGGGGTATAAAACAGATACGCAGTATTTT. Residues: CASSPGVGGYKTDTQYF.

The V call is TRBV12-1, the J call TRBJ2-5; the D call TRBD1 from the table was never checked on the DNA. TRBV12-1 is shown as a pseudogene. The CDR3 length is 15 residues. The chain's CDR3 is CASSSDRAVKETQYF. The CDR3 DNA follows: TGTGCCAGCAGCTCGGACAGGGCGGTGAAAGAGACCCAGTACTTC.

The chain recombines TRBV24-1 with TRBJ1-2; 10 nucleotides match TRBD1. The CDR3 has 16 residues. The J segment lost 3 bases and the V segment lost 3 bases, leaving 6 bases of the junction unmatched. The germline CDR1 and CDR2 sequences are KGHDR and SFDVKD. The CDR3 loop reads CATSDPTGGADYGYTF. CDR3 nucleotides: TGTGCCACCAGTGATCCGACAGGGGGCGCGGACTATGGCTACACCTTC.

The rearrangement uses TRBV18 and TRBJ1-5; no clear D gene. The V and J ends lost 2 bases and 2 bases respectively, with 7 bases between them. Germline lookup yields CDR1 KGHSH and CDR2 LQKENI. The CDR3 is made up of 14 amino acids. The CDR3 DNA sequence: TGTGCCAGCTCACCAGAGTCTGGCAATCAGCCCCAGCATTTT. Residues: CASSPESGNQPQHF.

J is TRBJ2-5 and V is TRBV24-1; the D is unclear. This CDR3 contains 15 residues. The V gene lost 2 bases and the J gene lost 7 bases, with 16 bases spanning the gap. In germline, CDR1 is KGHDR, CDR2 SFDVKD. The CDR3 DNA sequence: TGTGCCACCAGTGATTCTGGCCCCGCAGAGCGGACCCAGTACTTC. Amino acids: CATSDSGPAERTQYF.

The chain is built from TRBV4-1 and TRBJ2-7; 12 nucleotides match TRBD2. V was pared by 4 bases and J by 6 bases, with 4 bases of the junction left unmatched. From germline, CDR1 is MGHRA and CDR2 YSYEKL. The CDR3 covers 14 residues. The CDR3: CASSPSGGAREQYF. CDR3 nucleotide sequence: TGCGCCAGCAGCCCTAGCGGGGGGGCCCGCGAGCAGTACTTC.

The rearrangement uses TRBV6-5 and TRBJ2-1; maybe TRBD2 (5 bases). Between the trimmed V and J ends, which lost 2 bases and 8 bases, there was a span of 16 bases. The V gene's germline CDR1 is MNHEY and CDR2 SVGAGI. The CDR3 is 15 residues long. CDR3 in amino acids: CASSYGLNSRDEQFF. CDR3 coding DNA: TGTGCCAGCAGTTACGGACTTAACTCACGTGATGAGCAGTTCTTC.

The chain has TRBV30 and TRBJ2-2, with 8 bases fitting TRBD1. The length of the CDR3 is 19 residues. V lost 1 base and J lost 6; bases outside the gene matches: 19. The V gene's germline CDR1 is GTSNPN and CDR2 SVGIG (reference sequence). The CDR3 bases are TGTGCCTGGAGTGCCCGAACCGGGACAGGAGGTATTCGGGCCGGGGAGCTGTTTTTT. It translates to CAWSARTGTGGIRAGELFF.

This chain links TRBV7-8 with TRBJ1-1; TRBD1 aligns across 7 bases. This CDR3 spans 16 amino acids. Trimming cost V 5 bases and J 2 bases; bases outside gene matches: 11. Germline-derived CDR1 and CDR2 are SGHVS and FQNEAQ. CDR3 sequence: CASSPRTDRKNTEAFF. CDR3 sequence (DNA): TGTGCCAGCAGCCCAAGGACGGACAGGAAAAACACTGAAGCTTTCTTT. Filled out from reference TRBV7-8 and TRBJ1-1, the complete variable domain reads GAGVSQSPRYKVAKRGQDVALRCDPISGHVSLFWYQQALGQGPEFLTYFQNEAQLDKSGLPSDRFFAERPEGSVSTLKIQRTQQEDSAVYLCASSPRTDRKNTEAFFGQGTRLTVV.

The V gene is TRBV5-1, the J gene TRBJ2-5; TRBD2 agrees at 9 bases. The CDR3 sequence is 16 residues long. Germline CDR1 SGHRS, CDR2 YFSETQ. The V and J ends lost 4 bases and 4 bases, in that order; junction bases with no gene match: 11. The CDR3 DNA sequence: TGCGCCAGCAGCCGTACGGGCGGGGGGGGATCAGAGACCCAGTACTTC. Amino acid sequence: CASSRTGGGGSETQYF.

The CDR3 nucleotides read TGTGCCACCAGTGCCGCGACTAGCGGGGGGGGAGATACGCAGTATTTT. Its translation: CATSAATSGGGDTQYF. The chain recombines TRBV24-1 with TRBJ2-3, with 14 bases identical to TRBD2. The CDR3 has 16 amino acids. Germline loops: CDR1 KGHDR, CDR2 SFDVKD. V lost 5 bases and J lost 5; bases outside the gene matches: 5.

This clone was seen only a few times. The CDR3 reads CASSPGPQGEPMNTEAFF. The CDR3 bases are TGTGCCAGCAGCCCCGGGCCACAGGGGGAGCCAATGAACACTGAAGCTTTCTTT. The V and J genes are TRBV7-8 and TRBJ1-1; 8 bases match TRBD1. This CDR3 comprises 18 residues. V was pared by 5 bases and J by 0 bases, with 14 bases of the junction left unmatched. From germline, CDR1 is SGHVS and CDR2 FQNEAQ.